Each of the 5 T cell receptor beta chains below was sequenced from the same sample in a study of blood T cells in healthy people across ages. It was with a sample-barcoded 5' primer and a J-beta primer mix that a second PCR of about 6 to 12 cycles was run. MiXCR, run by TCRdb on the 5' RACE reads, gives a single entry per CDR3 protein. The table has around 1,500,000 distinct CDR3 sequences, approximately 40% seen once. The specimen was blood. The receptors were gathered from a woman in her late teens or twenties in good health.

The gene calls are TRBV20-1 and TRBJ2-5, with D perhaps assigned TRBD1 or TRBD2 (6 bases each). CDR3 size: 14 residues. Germline V CDR1 and CDR2: DFQATT, SNEGSKA (reference sequence). V was clipped by 4 bases and J by 11 bases, with 23 bases between them. CDR3 DNA: TGCAGTGCTATTCCTTCTCGGGGGCCATATGAGCAGTACTTC. This translates into CSAIPSRGPYEQYF.

This rearrangement joins TRBV5-1 to TRBJ1-4, with 7 nucleotides matching TRBD1. The ends lost 4 bases at V and 0 bases at J; junction bases unmatched: 6. The CDR3 totals 16 residues. The V gene's germline CDR1 is SGHRS and CDR2 YFSETQ. The CDR3 spells CASSADRAATNEKLFF. The DNA of the CDR3 is TGCGCCAGCAGCGCCGACAGGGCCGCAACTAATGAAAAACTGTTTTTT.

This clonotype was picked up a small number of times. The chain recombines TRBV18 with TRBJ2-3, with D possibly TRBD1 on 6 matching bases. Trimming left V 3 bases short and J 3 bases short, with 13 bases between. The CDR3 runs 15 residues. CDR1 and CDR2 from the germline V gene are KGHSH and LQKENI. In DNA form, the CDR3 reads TGTGCCAGCTCACCGAACAGGGATGGAACAGATACGCAGTATTTT. Translation: CASSPNRDGTDTQYF. The entire variable domain, with the rest obtained from reference TRBV18 and TRBJ2-3, is as follows: NAGVMQNPRHLVRRRGQEARLRCSPMKGHSHVYWYRQLPEEGLKFMVYLQKENIIDESGMPKERFSAEFPKEGPSILRIQQVVRGDSAAYFCASSPNRDGTDTQYFGPGTRLTVL.

This clonotype showed up just a few times. J is TRBJ1-6 and V is TRBV6-1, with unresolved D. CDR3 length: 15 amino acids. The V end lost 2 bases, the J end lost 7 bases, and 12 bases lay between the germline ends. Germline CDR1 MNHNS, CDR2 SASEGT. CDR3 coding DNA: TGTGCCAGCAGTGAATTAGCAGGTGGAAATTCACCCCTCCACTTT. Encoded protein: CASSELAGGNSPLHF.

This clonotype was seen a few times. The genes are TRBV4-2 and TRBJ2-3, with D perhaps TRBD2 (5 bases). The CDR3 loop spans 17 amino acids. V dropped 0 bases and J dropped 1 base, with 14 bases sitting between them. Germline lookup yields CDR1 LGHNA and CDR2 YNFKEQ. The CDR3 DNA sequence: TGTGCCAGCAGCCAAGACCCGCGGGTGGCTGGCACAGATACGCAGTATTTT. This codes for CASSQDPRVAGTDTQYF.